The clone carrying this TCR beta chain was found many times. The length of the CDR3 is 14 residues. Between the trimmed V and J ends, which lost 6 bases and 4 bases, there was a span of 13 bases. TCRdb called the RT-PCR reads again in MiXCR, with one record for every CDR3 protein. This sample yields about 680,000 distinct CDR3 sequences, of which over 12% are seen a single time; roughly 4% belongs to the top ten. The clonotype originates from a female donor in good health, serving as a healthy control. The V call is TRBV12-3 or TRBV12-4, the J call TRBJ1-3; tentatively, D is TRBD1 (6 bases). Sequenced sample: memory CD4+ T cells from blood. CDR3 residues: CASSPGGGGNTIYF. For the CDR3, the DNA is TGTGCCAGCAGCCCGGGGGGCGGCGGAAACACCATATATTTT.